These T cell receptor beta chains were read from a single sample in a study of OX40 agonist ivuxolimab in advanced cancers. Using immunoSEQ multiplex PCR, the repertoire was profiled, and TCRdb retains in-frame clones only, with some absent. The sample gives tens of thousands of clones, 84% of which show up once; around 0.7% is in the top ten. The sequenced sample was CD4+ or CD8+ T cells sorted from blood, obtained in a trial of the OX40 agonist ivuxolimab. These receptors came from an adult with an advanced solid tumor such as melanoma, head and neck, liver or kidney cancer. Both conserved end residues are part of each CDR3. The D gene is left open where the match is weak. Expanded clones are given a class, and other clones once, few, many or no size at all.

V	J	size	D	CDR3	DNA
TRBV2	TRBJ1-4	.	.	CASSELRGPYEKLFF	TGTGCCAGCAGTGAATTAAGGGGTCCCTATGAAAAACTGTTTTTT
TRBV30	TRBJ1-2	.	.	CAWSVAGDGGYTF	TGTGCCTGGAGTGTAGCAGGGGATGGTGGCTACACCTTC
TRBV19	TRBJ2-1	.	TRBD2	CASRSGRGNEQFF	TGTGCCAGTCGTAGCGGGAGGGGTAATGAGCAGTTCTTC
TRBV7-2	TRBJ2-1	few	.	CASSLKWGPNVRNEQFF	TGTGCCAGCAGCTTAAAGTGGGGGCCGAACGTGAGGAATGAGCAGTTCTTC
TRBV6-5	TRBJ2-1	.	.	CASSYERAGYNEQFF	TGTGCCAGCAGTTACGAGAGGGCGGGTTACAATGAGCAGTTCTTC
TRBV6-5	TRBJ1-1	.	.	CASRRGAVNTEAFF	TGTGCCAGCAGGAGGGGGGCTGTTAACACTGAAGCTTTCTTT
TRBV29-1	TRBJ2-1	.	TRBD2	CSAPTSGILNEQFF	TGCAGCGCACCGACTAGCGGGATATTAAATGAGCAGTTCTTC
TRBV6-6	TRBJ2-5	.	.	CASSYSTPQETQYF	TGTGCCAGCAGTTACTCCACCCCTCAAGAGACCCAGTACTTC
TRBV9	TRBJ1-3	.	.	CASSLSGSHSGNTIYF	TGTGCCAGCAGCCTTAGTGGGTCCCACTCTGGAAACACCATATATTTT
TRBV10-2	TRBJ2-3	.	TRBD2	CASSGASGRDTQYF	TGCGCCAGCAGTGGCGCCAGCGGGAGAGATACGCAGTATTTT
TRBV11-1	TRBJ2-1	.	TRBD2	CASSSQLSGSGNEQFF	TGTGCCAGCAGCTCGCAACTTAGCGGGAGTGGGAATGAGCAGTTCTTC
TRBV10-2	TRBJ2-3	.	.	CASSLAQGPDTQYF	TGCGCCAGCAGTCTTGCACAGGGCCCAGATACGCAGTATTTT
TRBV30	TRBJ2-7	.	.	CAWSVEALGTAYEQYF	TGTGCCTGGAGTGTAGAGGCGTTAGGGACGGCCTACGAGCAGTACTTC
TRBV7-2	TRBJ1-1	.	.	CASSAQYSTEAFF	TGTGCCAGCAGCGCACAGTATTCCACTGAAGCTTTCTTT
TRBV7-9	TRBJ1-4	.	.	CASSLGQDNEKLFF	TGTGCCAGCAGCTTAGGGCAGGATAATGAAAAACTGTTTTTT
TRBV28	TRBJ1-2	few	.	CASISGANYGYTF	TGTGCCAGCATAAGTGGCGCTAACTATGGCTACACCTTC
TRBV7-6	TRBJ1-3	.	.	CASSLAAGLTGNTIYF	TGTGCCAGCAGCTTAGCTGCAGGGTTGACTGGAAACACCATATATTTT
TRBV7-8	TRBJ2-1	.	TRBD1	CASSKGQYNEQFF	TGTGCCAGCAGCAAGGGACAGTACAATGAGCAGTTCTTC
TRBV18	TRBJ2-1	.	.	CASSQSVNNEQFF	TGTGCCAGCTCTCAGTCGGTCAACAATGAGCAGTTCTTC
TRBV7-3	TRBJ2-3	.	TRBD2	CASSPTSGGTDTQYF	TGTGCCAGCAGCCCAACTAGCGGGGGCACAGATACGCAGTATTTT
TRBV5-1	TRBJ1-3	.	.	CASSLDPSLSGNTIYF	TGCGCCAGCAGCTTGGATCCGTCCCTCTCTGGAAACACCATATATTTT
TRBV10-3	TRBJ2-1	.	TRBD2	CAIRSTSGVYNEQFF	TGTGCCATCAGGTCGACTAGCGGGGTATACAATGAGCAGTTCTTC
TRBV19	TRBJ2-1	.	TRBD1	CASSRTGEYNEQFF	TGTGCCAGTAGCCGGACAGGGGAATACAATGAGCAGTTCTTC
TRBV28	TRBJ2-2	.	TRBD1	CASSPILRGLYTGELFF	TGTGCCAGCAGTCCAATCCTGAGGGGGCTTTACACCGGGGAGCTGTTTTTT
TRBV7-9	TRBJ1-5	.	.	CASSRQDQPQHF	TGTGCCAGCAGCCGACAAGATCAGCCCCAGCATTTT
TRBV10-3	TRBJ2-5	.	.	CASKGQVETQYF	TGTGCCAGCAAAGGCCAAGTGGAGACCCAGTACTTC
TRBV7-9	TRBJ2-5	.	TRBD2	CASSPGLGGETQYF	TGTGCCAGCAGCCCAGGCCTGGGAGGGGAGACCCAGTACTTC
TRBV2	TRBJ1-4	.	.	CASRQEEKLFF	TGTGCCAGCAGACAAGAAGAAAAACTGTTTTTT
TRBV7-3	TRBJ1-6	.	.	CASSSGTRNSPLHF	TGTGCCAGCAGTTCCGGGACAAGAAATTCACCCCTCCACTTT
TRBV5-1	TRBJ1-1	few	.	CASSWGRGSDDTEAFF	TGCGCCAGCAGCTGGGGGAGAGGGTCTGACGACACTGAAGCTTTCTTT
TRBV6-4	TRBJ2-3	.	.	CASSDLGGTDTQYF	TGTGCCAGCAGTGACTTGGGGGGCACAGATACGCAGTATTTT
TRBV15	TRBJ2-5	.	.	CATSGRGRAETQYF	TGTGCCACCAGCGGGCGGGGTAGGGCTGAGACCCAGTACTTC
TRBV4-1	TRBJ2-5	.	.	CASSPSRQTLKETQYF	TGCGCCAGCAGCCCCAGCCGACAGACCCTTAAAGAGACCCAGTACTTC
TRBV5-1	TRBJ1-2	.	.	CASSSTGSRGYTF	TGCGCCAGCAGCTCTACCGGGAGCAGAGGCTACACCTTC
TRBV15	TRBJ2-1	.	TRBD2	CATSRETLAASGRNEQFF	TGTGCCACCAGCAGAGAGACATTGGCGGCTAGCGGGAGAAATGAGCAGTTCTTC
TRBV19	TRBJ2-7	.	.	CASSIGAPSYEQYF	TGTGCCAGTAGTATCGGGGCCCCCTCCTACGAGCAGTACTTC
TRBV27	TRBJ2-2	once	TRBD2	CASSYTRTGGPTGELFF	TGTGCCAGCAGTTACACCAGAACGGGGGGGCCGACCGGGGAGCTGTTTTTT
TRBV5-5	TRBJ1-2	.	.	CASSMRPGGNGYTF	TGTGCCAGCAGCATGCGACCAGGCGGTAATGGCTACACCTTC
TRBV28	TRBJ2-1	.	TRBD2	CASSLGLAGGLGVYNEQFF	TGTGCCAGCAGTTTAGGACTAGCGGGAGGCTTAGGGGTATACAATGAGCAGTTCTTC
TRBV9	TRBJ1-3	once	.	CASSPGGGFSGNTIYF	TGTGCCAGCAGCCCTGGGGGGGGCTTTTCTGGAAACACCATATATTTT
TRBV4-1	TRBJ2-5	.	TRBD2	CASSQQTSGGPKQTQYF	TGCGCCAGCAGCCAACAGACTAGCGGGGGCCCTAAGCAGACCCAGTACTTC
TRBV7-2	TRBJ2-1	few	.	CASSLGVGRGRNEQFF	TGTGCCAGCAGCTTAGGTGTGGGCAGGGGAAGGAATGAGCAGTTCTTC
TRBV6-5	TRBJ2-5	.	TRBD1	CASRSGGRSETQYF	TGTGCCAGCAGATCAGGGGGAAGGAGTGAGACCCAGTACTTC
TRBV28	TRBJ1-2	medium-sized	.	CASSLPRGGYTF	TGTGCCAGCAGTTTACCGAGGGGGGGCTACACCTTC
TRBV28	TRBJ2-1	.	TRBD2	CASSLKAGGARGEQFF	TGTGCCAGCAGTTTAAAGGCGGGAGGGGCGAGAGGTGAGCAGTTCTTC
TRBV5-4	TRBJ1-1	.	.	CASSLGVAKSVTEAFF	TGTGCCAGCAGCTTGGGAGTGGCGAAAAGCGTCACTGAAGCTTTCTTT
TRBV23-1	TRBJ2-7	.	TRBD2	CASGLTSGGYEQYF	TGCGCCAGCGGATTGACTAGCGGGGGCTACGAGCAGTACTTC
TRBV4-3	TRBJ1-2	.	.	CASSQAQGVGGYTF	TGCGCCAGCAGCCAAGCCCAGGGTGTTGGTGGCTACACCTTC